These 21 T cell receptor beta chains originate from one sample sequenced in a study of blood T cell repertoires in COVID-19. The method was immunoSEQ multiplex PCR; TCRdb's version includes in-frame clones alone and lacks a portion of them. The profile shows just under 250,000 clones, around 88% of them singletons. The specimen sequenced was PBMCs or T cells enriched from blood (not recorded which). These receptors came from a woman aged 30 to 39 who had recovered from COVID-19.

The J gene is TRBJ1-4, the V gene TRBV7-2, with TRBD1 matching 10 bases. The CDR3 sequence is 15 residues long. Germline lookup yields CDR1 SGHTA and CDR2 FQGNSA. The junction had 10 bases not matched to a gene; V was cut back by 1 base and J by 14 bases. In nucleotides, the CDR3 is TGTGCCAGCAGCTTAGAGGGCGGACAGGGGGTTTCGCTGTTTTTT. Amino acids: CASSLEGGQGVSLFF.

The rearrangement uses TRBV30 and TRBJ1-4; 7 nucleotides match TRBD1. V lost 3 bases and J lost 7; bases outside the gene matches: 8. Per the germline V gene, CDR1 is GTSNPN and CDR2 is SVGIG (reference sequence). The CDR3 has 14 amino acids. The CDR3 DNA follows: TGTGCCTGGAGGTCACAGGGGAAGAGTGAAAAACTGTTTTTT. Translating it yields CAWRSQGKSEKLFF. Full variable domain (outside the CDR3, taken from reference TRBV30 and TRBJ1-4): SQTIHQWPATLVQPVGSPLSLECTVEGTSNPNLYWYRQAAGRGLQLLFYSVGIGQISSEVPQNLSASRPQDRQFILSSKKLLLSDSGFYLCAWRSQGKSEKLFFGSGTQLSVL.

The chain employs TRBV7-9 and TRBJ1-2, with 7 nucleotides matching TRBD1. CDR3 length: 14 residues. CDR1 and CDR2 from the germline V gene are SEHNR and FQNEAQ (reference sequence). V was clipped by 3 bases and J by 2 bases; unmatched bases: 3. Here the CDR3 reads CASSFTGVNYGYTF. The CDR3 bases are TGTGCCAGCAGCTTTACAGGGGTGAACTATGGCTACACCTTC. Full variable domain (outside the CDR3, taken from reference TRBV7-9 and TRBJ1-2): DTGVSQNPRHKITKRGQNVTFRCDPISEHNRLYWYRQTLGQGPEFLTYFQNEAQLEKSRLLSDRFSAERPKGSFSTLEIQRTEQGDSAMYLCASSFTGVNYGYTFGSGTRLTVV.

This clone was seen only once. The J gene is TRBJ1-5, the V gene TRBV18, with D perhaps TRBD1 (6 bases). CDR3 length: 15 amino acids. V dropped 3 bases and J dropped 4 bases, with 13 bases sitting between them. Germline V lookup: CDR1 KGHSH, CDR2 LQKENI. The CDR3 nucleotides read TGTGCCAGCTCACCGAAATACAGGGAAAATCAGCCCCAGCATTTT. This codes for CASSPKYRENQPQHF. Based on the CDR3 plus reference TRBV18 and TRBJ1-5, the full variable domain is NAGVMQNPRHLVRRRGQEARLRCSPMKGHSHVYWYRQLPEEGLKFMVYLQKENIIDESGMPKERFSAEFPKEGPSILRIQQVVRGDSAAYFCASSPKYRENQPQHFGDGTRLSIL.

In its sample, this clone was seen a few times. CDR3 bases: TGTGCCAGCAGCTTACAGGGTTTTCGGACTGAAGCTTTCTTT. It is translated as CASSLQGFRTEAFF. The chain has TRBV5-4 and TRBJ1-1; D is perhaps TRBD1 (6 bases). This CDR3 has 14 amino acids. The ends were cut back, 2 bases at V and 5 bases at J, with 13 bases in the middle. The germline gives CDR1 SGHNT, CDR2 YYREEE (reference sequence).

V is TRBV4-2 and J is TRBJ2-3; D uncertain. This CDR3 region has 13 residues. The germline gives CDR1 LGHNA, CDR2 YNFKEQ. V was clipped by 2 bases and J by 5 bases, with 8 bases between them. The CDR3 region has the DNA TGTGCCAGCAGCCAATTGAGGCTAGATACGCAGTATTTT. Translation: CASSQLRLDTQYF.

This clone was picked up a small number of times. This chain links TRBV25-1 with TRBJ1-2; D not certain. Germline V CDR1 and CDR2: MGHDK, SYGVNS. This CDR3 is 13 amino acids long. V was trimmed by 3 bases and J by 2 bases, leaving 7 bases between them. Here the CDR3 DNA reads TGTGCCAGCAGTGACACAGTGAACTATGGCTACACCTTC. Encoded protein: CASSDTVNYGYTF.

V is TRBV7-3 and J is TRBJ2-3; D gene uncertain. Germline CDR1 SGHTA, CDR2 FQGTGA. CDR3 size: 14 residues. Trimming took 2 bases from V and 0 from J, leaving 6 bases between them. For the CDR3, the DNA is TGTGCCAGCAGCTTACGGTTTAGCACAGATACGCAGTATTTT. It yields the protein CASSLRFSTDTQYF.

The chain uses TRBV9 and TRBJ1-4, with 8 bases that match TRBD1. Germline V gene lookup returns CDR1 SGDLS and CDR2 YYNGEE. Germline trimming cut 3 bases from V and 8 bases from J; bases unmatched to any gene: 6. This CDR3 region has 14 residues. The CDR3 DNA sequence: TGTGCCAGCAGCGCCGGGACAGGAAAAGAAAAACTGTTTTTT. This encodes CASSAGTGKEKLFF.

This rearrangement joins TRBV24-1 to TRBJ2-1; 7 bases align to TRBD2. Losses at the gene ends were 9 bases for V and 4 bases for J; bases not matched to a gene: 14. The CDR3 contains 16 residues. Germline values: CDR1 KGHDR, CDR2 SFDVKD. The DNA for the CDR3 is TGTGCCACCCAAGGAGGGGCGGGAGAGAAATACAATGAGCAGTTCTTC. Encoded protein: CATQGGAGEKYNEQFF.

The genes are TRBV27 and TRBJ1-2; D gene ambiguous. Germline V gene data show CDR1 as MNHEY and CDR2 as SMNVEV (reference sequence). This CDR3 has 12 amino acids. Trimming took off 9 bases at V and 7 bases at J, with 15 bases between the two ends. CDR3 protein: CASRAGIGGYTF. DNA for the CDR3: TGTGCCAGTCGGGCGGGGATTGGTGGCTACACCTTC.

The genes are TRBV29-1 and TRBJ1-1; D gene ambiguous. Germline CDR1 SQVTM, CDR2 ANQGSEA. V was cut by 8 bases and J by 5 bases, with 15 bases left in between. This CDR3 has 12 amino acids. As DNA, the CDR3 is TGCAGCTGGTCTTGGAGAGAAACTGAAGCTTTCTTT. Translating gives CSWSWRETEAFF.

The V and J genes are TRBV5-1 and TRBJ2-1; 7 nucleotides align to TRBD2. The CDR3 extends over 17 amino acids. Germline values: CDR1 SGHRS, CDR2 YFSETQ. V dropped 4 bases and J dropped 5; count of bases not matched to a gene: 15. For the CDR3, the DNA is TGCGCCAGCAGCCTCCTTACCTCGGGAGGCGCAGACAATGAGCAGTTCTTC. This gives the protein CASSLLTSGGADNEQFF.

About this clone itself: The same CDR3 can be traced to other DNA sequences in this sample. This chain links TRBV6-5 with TRBJ1-1; no firm D call. The germline V and J ends were trimmed by 5 bases and 3 bases, with 4 bases remaining between them. CDR3 length equals 11 residues. CDR1 is MNHEY, CDR2 SVGAGI, per germline. The CDR3 DNA is TGTGCCAGCAGTCGCGACACTGAAGCTTTCTTT. It specifies CASSRDTEAFF.

The chain employs TRBV28 and TRBJ2-4; D is perhaps TRBD2 (7 bases). CDR3 length equals 16 residues. The V gene's germline CDR1 is MDHEN and CDR2 SYDVKM. V was cut by 5 bases and J by 0 bases, with 14 bases left in between. The CDR3 loop is CASSPLRGGAKNIQYF. The CDR3 nucleotides read TGTGCCAGCAGTCCCCTGAGGGGGGGAGCCAAAAACATTCAGTACTTC.

This chain uses TRBV9 with TRBJ2-5, with D unresolved. In germline, CDR1 is SGDLS, CDR2 YYNGEE. CDR3 size: 13 residues. V dropped 3 bases and J dropped 2 bases, with 8 bases sitting between them. The CDR3 here is CASSAGHQETQYF. As DNA, the CDR3 is TGTGCCAGCAGCGCAGGCCATCAAGAGACCCAGTACTTC.

The chain joins TRBV19 to TRBJ1-5, with 9 bases matching TRBD1. With V trimmed by 6 bases and J by 7 bases, 16 bases remained unmatched. This CDR3 has 17 residues. Germline lookup yields CDR1 LNHDA and CDR2 SQIVND (reference sequence). This CDR3 is CASSTQLGGTGIQPQHF. The DNA of the CDR3 is TGTGCCAGTAGCACCCAATTAGGGGGGACAGGGATCCAGCCCCAGCATTTT.

The chain combines TRBV9 with TRBJ1-2; D remains unclear. V was cut by 3 bases and J by 4 bases, with 7 bases left in between. Per germline, CDR1 SGDLS and CDR2 YYNGEE. The CDR3 sequence is 12 residues long. In DNA form, the CDR3 reads TGTGCCAGCAGCGACTCAGGCTATGGCTACACCTTC. It encodes CASSDSGYGYTF.

The chain carries TRBV25-1 and TRBJ2-3, with a tentative D call TRBD2 (7 bases). Deletions cut 4 bases from V and 4 bases from J, with 18 bases between. Germline V gene sequence: CDR1 MGHDK, CDR2 SYGVNS. This CDR3 has 16 residues. CDR3 amino acids: CASSGGGPSGPDTQYF. CDR3 sequence (DNA): TGTGCCAGCAGTGGCGGGGGCCCTTCCGGTCCAGATACGCAGTATTTT.

The chain has TRBV6-2 or TRBV6-3 and TRBJ2-7; 9 bases are shared with TRBD1. The trim removed 5 bases at V and 1 base at J, leaving 6 bases unmatched. The germline V gene encodes CDR1 MNHEY and CDR2 SVGEGT. This CDR3 spans 15 amino acids. The CDR3 DNA sequence: TGTGCCAGCAGTACTACAGGGGGCGCGTCCTACGAGCAGTACTTC. It is translated as CASSTTGGASYEQYF.

CDR3 in DNA: TGTGCCATCAAGGGGACAGAGCAAGAGACCCAGTACTTC. This translates into CAIKGTEQETQYF. J is TRBJ2-5 and V is TRBV10-3; 7 bases are a match to TRBD1. V dropped 7 bases and J dropped 2; count of bases not matched to a gene: 4. Looked up from germline, CDR1 is ENHRY and CDR2 is SYGVKD. The CDR3 has 13 amino acids.